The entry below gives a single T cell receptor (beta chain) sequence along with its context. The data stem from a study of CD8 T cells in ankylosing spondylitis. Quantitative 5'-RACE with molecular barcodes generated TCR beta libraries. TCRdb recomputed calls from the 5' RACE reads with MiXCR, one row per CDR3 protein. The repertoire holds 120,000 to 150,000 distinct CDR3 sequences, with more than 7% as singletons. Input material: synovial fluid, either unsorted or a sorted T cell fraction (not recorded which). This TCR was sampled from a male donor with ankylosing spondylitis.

The CDR3 region is CAWRDTKNTEAFF. The CDR3 nucleotides are TGCGCCTGGCGGGACACCAAGAACACTGAAGCTTTCTTT. The V call is TRBV20-1, the J call TRBJ1-1, with D perhaps TRBD1 (6 bases). Germline lookup yields CDR1 DFQATT and CDR2 SNEGSKA (reference sequence). The CDR3 length is 13 residues.